This TCR beta chain was obtained from a study of T-cell reconstitution after alpha-beta-depleted transplantation in children. This clonotype showed up just a few times. The CDR3 consists of 18 residues. The germline V and J ends were trimmed by 0 bases and 0 bases, with 15 bases remaining between them. CDR1 is MNHEY and CDR2 is SVGEGT in the germline V gene. A library of TCRbeta sequences, prepared with unique molecular identifiers, was generated. TCRdb ran MiXCR on the PCR reads and lists one entry per CDR3 protein. The table includes about 610,000 distinct CDR3 sequences, roughly a tenth detected once.

The sequence was collected from a human donor who donated a stem cell graft to a child with acute myeloid leukemia. The rearrangement uses TRBV6-2 or TRBV6-3 and TRBJ2-1; the D gene could be TRBD1 or TRBD2 (5 bases each). Sequenced here: PBMCs from the stem cell graft donor, sampled from the stem cell graft. In nucleotides, the CDR3 is TGTGCCAGCAGTTACTCGGGGCTAGCCCTTGGCTCCTACAATGAGCAGTTCTTC. It codes for CASSYSGLALGSYNEQFF.